The 30 T cell receptor delta chains given below trace back to one sample, sequenced in a study of γδ T cells in repeated Plasmodium falciparum infection. Vgamma9/Vdelta2+ and Vdelta2-negative gammadelta T cells were flow-sorted from PBMC for bulk sequencing. TCRdb re-called the multiplex PCR reads with CATT. Of 75,000 to 95,000 delta-chain clones in the sample, 0.9% to 1% were seen once. The specimen sequenced was gamma-delta T cells from blood. The receptors were sampled from a pool of human donors (malaria-infected and uninfected, not separated).

With respect to this clone: Translating this DNA gives a protein that differs at residue 9 from the TCRdb one, which belongs to a much larger clone; a read error is likely, and the protein shown is this translation. The gene calls are TRAV38-2/DV8 and TRDJ1; D is possibly TRDD2 (5 bases). The V end was cut by 3 bases, the J end by 0 bases, with 18 bases between. Looked up from germline, CDR1 is TSESDYY and CDR2 is QEAYKQQN. CDR3 length: 17 amino acids. In DNA form, the CDR3 reads TGTGCTTATAGGACTACTTCCGTTCATCTGTACACCGATAAACTCATCTTT. Its protein is CAYRTTSVHLYTDKLIF.

There are many counts of this clone. The protein recorded in TCRdb matches a much larger clone and deviates from this DNA's translation at residue 13, suggesting a read error; the protein here is obtained by translating the DNA. With the J gene uncalled, the V gene is TRDV2; the table's D call of TRDD3 was not tested on the DNA. The CDR3 sequence is 15 residues long. Looked up from germline, CDR1 is GEAIGNYY and CDR2 is EKD. The CDR3 loop reads CACDVLGVYTDKPIF. CDR3 nucleotides: TGTGCCTGTGACGTACTGGGGGTTTACACCGATAAACCCATCTTT.

This clone was found a few times. The protein given by TCRdb reflects a much larger clone and differs at residue 15 from this DNA's translation, likely from a read error; the protein shown is the DNA's translation. This chain uses TRDV1 with TRDJ1; 9 bases fit TRDD2. J lost 9 bases, V lost 2 bases, and 22 bases had no gene match. Germline CDR1 is TSWWSYY and CDR2 is QGS. The CDR3 has 19 residues. In DNA, the CDR3 is TGTGCTCTTGGGGAAAGCCTTCCTACACAACCTAGGTACTGCGTAGAACTCATCTTT. This gives the protein CALGESLPTQPRYCVELIF.

As for this clone: With only one base between it and a far larger clone, this is likely a read error. The same CDR3 also results from other DNA sequences found in this sample. This chain uses TRDV2 with TRDJ3, with 8 bases fitting TRDD3. TCRdb carries no J gene annotation; the J gene was assigned here by matching the DNA with germline. CDR1 GEAIGNYY and CDR2 EKD come from the germline V gene. CDR3 length: 19 residues. CDR3 coding DNA: TGCGCCTGTGACACTGGGGGTTGGGACCGCTCCTGGGACACCCGACAGATGTTTTTC. Translating gives CACDTGGWDRSWDTRQMFF.

This clone was seen only a few times. TCRdb assigns this DNA the protein of a much larger clone, which departs from its translation at residue 14; this likely reflects a read error, and the protein shown comes from translating the DNA. The V call is TRDV1, the J call TRDJ1; 8 bases agree with TRDD3. Matching the DNA to germline supplied the J gene, which TCRdb does not give. CDR3 length: 18 residues. CDR1 and CDR2 (germline): TSWWSYY, QGS. Here the CDR3 reads CALGEKEVGIRRTGKLIF. The DNA for the CDR3 is TGTGCTCTTGGGGAAAAGGAGGTAGGGATACGAAGGACCGGTAAACTCATCTTT.

A remark on this clone: TCRdb's protein for this DNA is that of a much larger clone and differs from the translation at residue 6, likely a read error; the protein shown is the DNA translation. The chain has TRDV2 and TRDJ1; TRDD3 agrees at 7 bases. Losses at the gene ends were 0 bases for V and 1 base for J; bases not matched to a gene: 10. This CDR3 region has 17 residues. Germline V CDR1 and CDR2: GEAIGNYY, EKD. Here the CDR3 reads CACDTCLGGDPTDKLIF. Written as DNA, the CDR3 is TGTGCCTGTGACACCTGCCTTGGGGGGGATCCCACCGATAAACTCATCTTT.

This clone came up a few times. TCRdb's protein, taken from a much larger clone, differs from this DNA's translation at residue 16, likely owing to a read error; the protein displayed comes from the DNA. The chain employs TRDV1 and TRDJ1; the D gene is possibly TRDD3 (5 bases). The J gene, not given by TCRdb, was assigned here from a germline match of the nucleotide sequence. CDR1 is TSWWSYY, CDR2 QGS, per germline. CDR3 length: 19 amino acids. CDR3 amino acids: CALGECTSGDAPPTDELIF. The DNA for the CDR3 is TGTGCTCTTGGGGAATGCACCTCAGGGGACGCGCCACCCACCGATGAACTCATCTTT.

Turning to this clone: Given a far larger clone just one base away, this is likely a sequencing read error. In the same sample, other DNA sequences code for this CDR3. The V gene is listed as TRDV2; no J gene was called; the table's D call TRDD3 went unverified against the DNA. CDR3 length equals 16 residues. CDR1 GEAIGNYY and CDR2 EKD come from the germline V gene. The CDR3 DNA reads as TGTGCCTGTGACACCCTCGGGGACCAGTACACCGATAAGCTCATCTTT. Amino acids: CACDTLGDQYTDKLIF.

Remarks on this clone: The protein in TCRdb stems from a much larger clone and differs at residue 19 from this DNA's translation, likely a read error; here the protein is translated from the DNA. The V gene call reads TRDV1; no J gene was called; the table assigns TRDD3, which was not confirmed against the DNA. The germline gives CDR1 TSWWSYY, CDR2 QGS. This CDR3 has 20 residues. The CDR3 coding sequence is TGTGCTCTTGGGGAATTGGGCGTACTGGGAGTATGGGGGTCCACCGATAAACTCACCTTT. Its translation: CALGELGVLGVWGSTDKLTF.

This clone occurred a few times. This DNA's translation differs at residue 4 from TCRdb's protein, which comes from a much larger clone; a read error is likely, and the protein shown is translated from the DNA. The chain employs TRDV1 and TRDJ1, with no clear D. Germline CDR1 TSWWSYY, CDR2 QGS. This CDR3 spans 12 amino acids. Here the CDR3 DNA reads TGTGCTCTTGAGGAACCCCCTTTGACACTCATCTTT. It specifies CALEEPPLTLIF.

On this clone itself: The protein given by TCRdb reflects a much larger clone and differs at residue 16 from this DNA's translation, likely from a read error; the protein shown is the DNA's translation. The rearrangement links TRDV1 to TRDJ1; 12 bases agree with TRDD3. In germline, CDR1 is TSWWSYY, CDR2 QGS. The CDR3 is made up of 18 amino acids. CDR3 amino acids: CALGIQLGDTLHPPKPIF. The CDR3 DNA reads as TGTGCTCTTGGGATCCAGCTGGGGGATACGCTTCATCCACCGAAACCCATCTTT.

A word on this clone: TCRdb's entry gives the protein of a much larger clone, which mismatches this DNA's translation at residue 11, likely from a read error; the protein reported here is translated from the DNA. The chain couples TRDV1 to TRDJ1, with D unclear. Here the J gene was assigned by germline matching of the DNA, as TCRdb has none. Trimming left V 2 bases short and J 3 bases short, with 16 bases between. The germline CDR1 and CDR2 sequences are TSWWSYY and QGS. The CDR3 extends over 16 amino acids. The DNA for the CDR3 is TGTGCTCTTGGGGAAATCCGTCAGGGGTACGCCGATAAACTCATCTTT. Translation: CALGEIRQGYADKLIF.

For this clone: The protein TCRdb gives is from a much larger clone and does not agree with this DNA's translation at residue 6, likely a read error; the protein shown here comes from the DNA. This rearrangement joins TRDV1 to TRDJ1, with 7 nucleotides matching TRDD3. J lost 0 bases, V lost 9 bases, and 10 bases had no gene match. The germline V gene has CDR1 TSWWSYY and CDR2 QGS. The CDR3 extends over 15 amino acids. CDR3 in amino acids: CALVLALGDTDKLIF. For the CDR3, the DNA is TGTGCTCTCGTACTTGCGCTGGGGGACACCGATAAACTCATCTTT.

Turning to this clone: The junction shows a germline mismatch at one end, possibly a read error. The chain employs TRDV1 and TRDJ1; TRDD3 aligns across 10 bases. The J gene, absent from TCRdb, was called here by matching the DNA to germline. The CDR3 extends over 14 amino acids. Germline loops: CDR1 TSWWSYY, CDR2 QGS. The chain's CDR3 is CSGPPGGYDRKLIF. As DNA, the CDR3 is TGCTCTGGTCCACCCGGGGGATACGACCGTAAACTCATCTTT.

As to this clone: The protein TCRdb gives is from a much larger clone and does not agree with this DNA's translation at residue 8, likely a read error; the protein shown here comes from the DNA. The gene calls are TRDV1 and TRDJ1; D not certain. The V end lost 4 bases, the J end lost 0 bases, and 24 bases lay between the germline ends. CDR3 length: 19 residues. Germline V gene sequence: CDR1 TSWWSYY, CDR2 QGS. The CDR3 is CALGVNNSPPRRNTDKLIF. For the CDR3, the DNA is TGTGCTCTTGGGGTGAACAACTCCCCCCCAAGGAGGAACACCGATAAACTCATCTTT.

This clone was detected only a few times. TCRdb shows a much larger clone's protein in place of this DNA's translation, and the two differ at residue 12, likely through a read error; the protein shown is translated from the DNA. The CDR3 sequence: CALGEHCCRPSCSYGGYTDKLIF. In DNA form, the CDR3 reads TGTGCTCTTGGGGAACATTGTTGTAGGCCTTCCTGCTCCTACGGGGGATACACCGATAAACTCATCTTT. The chain uses TRDV1 and TRDJ1; D could derive from TRDD2 or TRDD3 (7 bases each). No J segment appears in TCRdb, so it was assigned here by matching the sequence to germline. Germline-derived CDR1 and CDR2 are TSWWSYY and QGS. Trimming took 1 base from V and 0 from J, leaving 33 bases between them. The CDR3 covers 23 residues.

Comments on this clone: TCRdb's protein for this DNA is that of a much larger clone and differs from the translation at residue 10, likely a read error; the protein shown is the DNA translation. The chain carries TRDV1 and TRDJ1; no firm D call. The J gene was missing in TCRdb and was found by matching the end of the DNA to germline. Trimming pared 3 bases from V and 0 bases from J, leaving 20 bases between. The CDR3 contains 18 residues. Germline CDR1 and CDR2: TSWWSYY and QGS. The CDR3 nucleotides read TGTGCTCTTGGGGACGCCCGCCTCCTGGCCGTGTACACCGATAAACTCATCTTT. Its protein product is CALGDARLLAVYTDKLIF.

By frequency in the sample, this clone is medium-sized. The V gene is TRDV1, the J gene TRDJ1, with 7 bases lining up with TRDD3. This CDR3 is built from 17 residues. Germline V gene sequence: CDR1 TSWWSYY, CDR2 QGS. V shed 7 bases, J shed 6 bases, and the junction held 20 bases outside the gene matches. The CDR3: CALEVSPTGALFNKLIF. The DNA for the CDR3 is TGTGCTCTTGAGGTTTCCCCCACTGGGGCGCTATTCAATAAACTCATCTTT.

This clone was detected a few times. This DNA's translation differs at residue 18 from TCRdb's protein, which comes from a much larger clone; a read error is likely, and the protein shown is translated from the DNA. The V gene is TRDV1, the J gene TRDJ1; D is possibly TRDD3 (10 bases). V was trimmed by 3 bases and J by 3 bases, leaving 38 bases between them. CDR3 length: 23 amino acids. From germline, CDR1 is TSWWSYY and CDR2 QGS. The CDR3 DNA is TGTGCTCTTGGGGATCTCCCTTCCTACCTGGGGGATATAGCCCATGCGTACGCCGATAAACTCATCTTT. This translates into CALGDLPSYLGDIAHAYADKLIF.

This clone was seen more than once but under ten times. A far larger clone differs by one base, so this is likely a read error. Distinct nucleotide sequences in the sample also encode this CDR3. The rearrangement joins TRDV1 to TRDJ1; 8 bases line up with TRDD3. In the absence of a J gene in TCRdb, the DNA was matched to germline to assign it here. The CDR3 sequence is 27 residues long. CDR1 is TSWWSYY, CDR2 QGS, per germline. Losses at the gene ends were 0 bases for V and 0 bases for J; bases not matched to a gene: 36. The CDR3 here is CALGELVFCLLGPPTGGPTLYTDKLIF. The CDR3 DNA reads as TGTGCTCTTGGGGAACTAGTATTTTGCCTCCTAGGCCCCCCAACTGGGGGTCCTACTTTGTACACCGATAAACTCATCTTT.

This clone turned up a few times. This probably arose from a read error, given a far larger clone one base away. Other nucleotide sequences from this sample produce the same CDR3. This chain links TRDV1 with TRDJ1; D remains unclear. TCRdb records no J gene; here it was assigned by comparing the DNA to germline. This CDR3 has 18 amino acids. Germline V CDR1 and CDR2: TSWWSYY, QGS. Trimming shortened V by 2 bases and J by 3 bases, and 22 bases separated the two germline ends. This CDR3 is CALGECTTGAGSADKLIF. The CDR3 nucleotides read TGTGCTCTTGGGGAATGTACTACCGGAGCCGGGAGCGCCGATAAACTCATCTTT.

A word on this clone: TCRdb's protein for this DNA is that of a much larger clone and differs from the translation at residue 17, likely a read error; the protein shown is the DNA translation. The J gene is uncalled and the V gene is TRDV1; TRDD3, the D gene given by the table, was not confirmed from the DNA. The CDR3 spans 19 residues. Germline V lookup: CDR1 TSWWSYY, CDR2 QGS. The CDR3 nucleotides are TGTGCTCTTGGGGACCACGGGGTCGGGCTGGGGGATCCTCAAAATAAACCCATCTTT. Protein product: CALGDHGVGLGDPQNKPIF.

Notes on this clone: Translating this DNA gives a protein that differs at residue 17 from the TCRdb one, which belongs to a much larger clone; a read error is likely, and the protein shown is this translation. The V and J genes are TRDV1 and TRDJ1; 9 nucleotides agree with TRDD3. The J gene, missing from TCRdb, was assigned here through DNA to germline matching. The CDR3 has 26 amino acids. V trimming: 4 bases; J trimming: 9 bases; junction bases outside the gene matches: 45. Germline-derived CDR1 and CDR2 are TSWWSYY and QGS. CDR3 nucleotides: TGTGCTCTTGGGGGGATTAGGTGCATAGCTGCACCAAATGCCGGGGGCGGTTTACCTGGGGATACGGAACTCATCTTT. Amino acids: CALGGIRCIAAPNAGGGLPGDTELIF.

Ten or more counts support this clone. CDR3 loop: CACDSITGGYRVTAQLFF. In DNA form, the CDR3 reads TGTGCCTGTGACTCGATTACTGGGGGATACAGGGTGACAGCACAACTCTTCTTT. The chain couples TRDV2 to TRDJ2, with TRDD3 identical over 12 bases. The CDR3 runs 18 residues. Trimming at V came to 3 bases and at J to 3 bases, leaving 10 bases not matched to a gene. The V gene's germline CDR1 is GEAIGNYY and CDR2 EKD.

A word on this clone: The protein TCRdb gives is from a much larger clone and does not agree with this DNA's translation at residue 12, likely a read error; the protein shown here comes from the DNA. The chain joins TRDV1 to TRDJ1, with unresolved D. The J gene was not available in TCRdb and was assigned here by matching the DNA to germline segments. CDR1 and CDR2 (germline): TSWWSYY, QGS. This CDR3 has 15 amino acids. Trimming cost V 0 bases and J 10 bases, with 18 bases left between them. This chain's CDR3 is CALGELLVVQGRLIF. The CDR3 DNA is TGTGCTCTTGGGGAACTCCTAGTAGTCCAGGGAAGACTCATCTTT.

This clone was recorded at least ten times. TCRdb's entry gives the protein of a much larger clone, which mismatches this DNA's translation at residue 4, likely from a read error; the protein reported here is translated from the DNA. The CDR3 nucleotides read TGTGCCTGTGGCGCGGGGGATACTTCCACCGATAAACTCATCTTT. Amino acids: CACGAGDTSTDKLIF. The rearrangement links TRDV2 to TRDJ1, with 9 bases aligning to TRDD3. No J segment appears in TCRdb, so it was assigned here by matching the sequence to germline. Trimming cost V 5 bases and J 1 base; bases outside gene matches: 7. Looked up from germline, CDR1 is GEAIGNYY and CDR2 is EKD. This CDR3 spans 15 amino acids.

In the case of this clone: The amino acid sequence in TCRdb belongs to a much larger clone and departs from this DNA's translation at residue 29, likely a sequencing read error; the sequence shown is translated from the DNA. V is TRDV2 and J is TRDJ3, with D perhaps matching TRDD3 (6 bases). TCRdb gives no J gene; it was assigned here by matching the DNA to germline. The CDR3 runs to 35 residues. CDR1 and CDR2 from the germline V gene are GEAIGNYY and EKD. CDR3 region: CACDPPRLCHGKEYTLARILGIQSISSWGTRQMFF. As DNA, the CDR3 is TGTGCCTGTGACCCCCCGCGGTTGTGCCACGGCAAAGAATACACCTTGGCCAGGATTCTGGGGATTCAATCCATTAGCTCCTGGGGCACCCGACAGATGTTTTTC.

This clone was seen only a few times. The mismatch at residue 16 between this DNA's translation and the TCRdb protein of a much larger clone likely reflects a read error; the protein shown is translated from the DNA. The CDR3 DNA follows: TGTGCTCTTGGGGACCACCCCACTAAGAGGGGTCCCGGTGGTCTGCCCCTGATCTTT. Protein product: CALGDHPTKRGPGGLPLIF. This chain connects TRDV1 to TRDJ4; D is undetermined. Germline CDR1 reads TSWWSYY; CDR2 reads QGS. Trimming took 3 bases from V and 5 from J, leaving 31 bases between them. The CDR3 is made up of 19 amino acids.

Comments on this clone: The protein TCRdb lists belongs to a much larger clone and differs from this DNA's translation at residue 16, which points to a read error; the protein shown is made from the DNA. The V and J genes are TRDV1 and TRDJ1; D may be TRDD3 (6 bases). No J segment appears in TCRdb, so it was assigned here by matching the sequence to germline. CDR1 and CDR2 from the germline V gene are TSWWSYY and QGS. V lost 2 bases to trimming and J lost 3 bases, with 31 bases between them. The CDR3 totals 21 residues. CDR3 sequence reads: CALGESFPNRWLGRYADKLIF. DNA for the CDR3: TGTGCTCTTGGGGAATCTTTTCCCAACCGGTGGCTGGGGAGATACGCCGATAAACTCATCTTT.

In its sample, this clone was seen many times. In the same sample, other DNA sequences code for this CDR3. The CDR3, as DNA: TGTGCTCTTGGGGAACGTATGGGCCACATACGCGGGGTCTGTAATCCGAACGCGTCTGATAAACTCATCTTT. It is translated as CALGERMGHIRGVCNPNASDKLIF. The chain combines TRDV1 with TRDJ1; perhaps TRDD3 as D (5 bases). Germline-derived CDR1 and CDR2 are TSWWSYY and QGS. The CDR3 spans 24 residues. V lost 1 base, J lost 5 bases, and 41 bases lay in between.